The 13 T cell receptor beta chains presented below share a single source sample, sequenced in a study of beta chain features in type 1 diabetes. What was sequenced were expressed TCRB transcripts, since all of the isolated RNA had been reverse transcribed. Assay: immunoSEQ multiplex PCR; the TCRdb copy retains only in-frame clones and omits some. The table includes about 270,000 clones, less than 15% detected once. The source material was naive CD4+ T cells from blood. Receptors were obtained from a woman aged 40 to 50 in good health.

This clone was picked up a small number of times. The chain recombines TRBV18 with TRBJ1-1, with 8 positions matching TRBD1. CDR1 is KGHSH, CDR2 LQKENI, per germline. Trimming at V came to 5 bases and at J to 3 bases, leaving 11 bases not matched to a gene. This CDR3 is 16 amino acids long. The CDR3 DNA is TGTGCCAGCTCAAAAACAGGGGGGACGATGGACACTGAAGCTTTCTTT. The encoded protein is CASSKTGGTMDTEAFF.

This clone was recorded at least ten times. The chain couples TRBV7-2 to TRBJ2-5, with 11 positions matching TRBD2. Looked up from germline, CDR1 is SGHTA and CDR2 is FQGNSA. Germline trimming cut 1 base from V and 4 bases from J; bases unmatched to any gene: 2. The CDR3 consists of 15 residues. CDR3 protein: CASSLGLAGGETQYF. The DNA of the CDR3 is TGTGCCAGCAGCTTAGGGCTAGCGGGGGGAGAGACCCAGTACTTC.

This clone appeared a few times. The chain carries TRBV5-1 and TRBJ2-1; 12 bases agree with TRBD1. Germline V gene data show CDR1 as SGHRS and CDR2 as YFSETQ. V dropped 8 bases and J dropped 7; count of bases not matched to a gene: 7. The CDR3 is 14 amino acids. The chain's CDR3 is CASGTGGVGNEQFF. DNA for the CDR3: TGCGCCAGTGGGACAGGGGGCGTTGGAAATGAGCAGTTCTTC. Supplemented by reference TRBV5-1 and TRBJ2-1, the full variable domain reads KAGVTQTPRYLIKTRGQQVTLSCSPISGHRSVSWYQQTPGQGLQFLFEYFSETQRNKGNFPGRFSGRQFSNSRSEMNVSTLELGDSALYLCASGTGGVGNEQFFGPGTRLTVL.

The chain employs TRBV7-2 and TRBJ2-2; no definite D call. Germline lookup yields CDR1 SGHTA and CDR2 FQGNSA. This CDR3 is 11 amino acids long. Trimming took 5 bases from V and 9 from J, leaving 7 bases between them. CDR3 loop: CASSPVRELFF. Here the CDR3 DNA reads TGTGCCAGCAGCCCCGTCCGGGAGCTGTTTTTT.

This clone was counted only a few times. The chain uses TRBV9 and TRBJ2-7; TRBD2 matches at 9 bases. The CDR3 has 15 residues. Germline CDR1 is SGDLS and CDR2 is YYNGEE. V lost 0 bases, J lost 3 bases, and 4 bases stayed unmatched. The CDR3 spells CASSVVSGGHYEQYF. CDR3 DNA: TGTGCCAGCAGCGTAGTCAGCGGGGGGCACTACGAGCAGTACTTC.

Only a few counts were recorded for this clone. V gene TRBV5-1 combines with J gene TRBJ2-7; TRBD1 matches at 8 bases. Per germline, CDR1 SGHRS and CDR2 YFSETQ. The ends lost 4 bases at V and 3 bases at J; junction bases unmatched: 3. This CDR3 region has 13 residues. CDR3 loop: CASSTGTGYEQYF. Written as DNA, the CDR3 is TGCGCCAGCAGCACAGGGACAGGCTACGAGCAGTACTTC. Using reference TRBV5-1 and TRBJ2-7 for the parts outside the CDR3, the full variable domain is KAGVTQTPRYLIKTRGQQVTLSCSPISGHRSVSWYQQTPGQGLQFLFEYFSETQRNKGNFPGRFSGRQFSNSRSEMNVSTLELGDSALYLCASSTGTGYEQYFGPGTRLTVT.

This clone was picked up a small number of times. Other DNA sequences in this specimen translate into the identical CDR3. This chain links TRBV5-4 with TRBJ2-3; no firm D call. Germline V lookup: CDR1 SGHNT, CDR2 YYREEE (reference sequence). V was trimmed by 3 bases and J by 6 bases, leaving 5 bases between them. The CDR3 spans 11 residues. The CDR3 spells CASSSVDTQYF. The CDR3 coding sequence is TGTGCCAGCAGCTCCGTCGATACGCAGTATTTT.

This clone was observed a few times. The chain uses TRBV6-1 and TRBJ1-5, with 10 bases identical to TRBD1. Germline CDR1 MNHNS, CDR2 SASEGT. J was trimmed by 0 bases and V by 4 bases; bases with no gene match: 9. CDR3 length: 18 residues. CDR3 residues: CASSAGQGFPYSNQPQHF. The CDR3 coding sequence is TGTGCCAGCAGTGCGGGACAGGGGTTCCCGTATAGCAATCAGCCCCAGCATTTT.

The chain joins TRBV5-1 to TRBJ2-3; D is perhaps TRBD1 (6 bases). Germline assignment: CDR1 SGHRS and CDR2 YFSETQ. Trimming stripped 4 bases from V and 0 bases from J, with 21 bases between. The CDR3 sequence is 18 residues long. CDR3 protein: CASSGFRGSTGSTDTQYF. DNA of the CDR3: TGCGCCAGCAGCGGATTTAGGGGGTCGACAGGAAGCACAGATACGCAGTATTTT.

The chain combines TRBV10-3 with TRBJ2-7; 10 nucleotides match TRBD2. Looked up from germline, CDR1 is ENHRY and CDR2 is SYGVKD. V lost 6 bases, J lost 1 base, and 3 bases stayed unmatched. This CDR3 is 14 amino acids long. CDR3 sequence (DNA): TGTGCCATCAGGCCTAGCGGGGGATCCTACGAGCAGTACTTC. It translates to CAIRPSGGSYEQYF.

This clone was detected a few times. The chain uses TRBV5-1 and TRBJ2-1; D perhaps matches TRBD1 (6 bases). Trimming removed 0 bases at V and 3 bases at J, with 10 bases between. Germline lookup yields CDR1 SGHRS and CDR2 YFSETQ. The CDR3 covers 15 residues. This chain's CDR3 is CASSLAGQIYNEQFF. The CDR3 nucleotides read TGCGCCAGCAGCTTGGCAGGACAGATCTACAATGAGCAGTTCTTC. Using reference TRBV5-1 and TRBJ2-1 for the parts outside the CDR3, the full variable domain is KAGVTQTPRYLIKTRGQQVTLSCSPISGHRSVSWYQQTPGQGLQFLFEYFSETQRNKGNFPGRFSGRQFSNSRSEMNVSTLELGDSALYLCASSLAGQIYNEQFFGPGTRLTVL.

This clone was found a few times. The chain has TRBV6-5 and TRBJ2-5, with 13 bases identical to TRBD2. V shed 7 bases and J 4 bases; nucleotides not matched to a gene: 6. The CDR3 contains 15 residues. Germline-derived CDR1 and CDR2 are MNHEY and SVGAGI. The DNA for the CDR3 is TGTGCCAGCACCCATCGACTAGCGGGGGGAGAGACCCAGTACTTC. Translated, it gives CASTHRLAGGETQYF.

The chain links TRBV9 to TRBJ1-2; D gene uncertain. Deletions cut 0 bases from V and 2 bases from J, with 5 bases between. Germline V gene lookup returns CDR1 SGDLS and CDR2 YYNGEE. The CDR3 consists of 13 residues. CDR3 amino acids: CASSVDQNYGYTF. Here the CDR3 DNA reads TGTGCCAGCAGCGTAGATCAGAACTATGGCTACACCTTC.